This is a list of T cell receptor beta chains from one sample in a study of cytomegalovirus exposure and HLA in healthy donors. Only in-frame clones appear in the TCRdb table, and some are missing; sequencing was by immunoSEQ multiplex PCR. The repertoire holds around 150,000 clones, with 55% to 75% as singletons. The sequencing sample was made of PBMCs. These TCRs come from a man aged 50 to 60 in good health and CMV-seropositive. Each CDR3 is given with its conserved first and last residue. Fields, in order: J gene, V gene, CDR3 protein.

J: TRBJ1-6; V: TRBV27; CDR3: CASSLMRNSPLHF
J: TRBJ1-2; V: TRBV19; CDR3: CASSLEYGYTF
J: TRBJ1-2; V: TRBV6-5; CDR3: CASSYVRTGGNYGYTF
J: TRBJ1-1; V: TRBV5-5; CDR3: CASSNSTRNTEAFF
J: TRBJ1-2; V: TRBV4-3; CDR3: CASSRVQGGYGYTF
J: TRBJ2-7; V: TRBV5-1; CDR3: CASSSGQTYEQYF
J: TRBJ1-5; V: TRBV6-1; CDR3: CASRTGGGSNQPQHF
J: TRBJ1-2; V: TRBV5-6; CDR3: CASRQGPYGYTF
J: TRBJ1-1; V: TRBV4-2; CDR3: CASSQDSNTEAFF
J: TRBJ2-2; V: TRBV7-7; CDR3: CASSIEYANTGELFF
J: TRBJ2-1; V: TRBV28; CDR3: CATRGSLLHNEQFF
J: TRBJ2-3; V: TRBV5-6; CDR3: CASSTLLRGGGFTDTQYF
J: TRBJ2-1; V: TRBV5-6; CDR3: CASSLDDRGTQQFF
J: TRBJ1-1; V: TRBV19; CDR3: CASSFKGNPRAAFF
J: TRBJ2-5; V: TRBV5-1; CDR3: CASSSATSGRIGTQYF
J: TRBJ1-6; V: TRBV7-9; CDR3: CASSSSGDNSPLHF
J: TRBJ2-3; V: TRBV11-2; CDR3: CASSVQGTGGADTQYF
J: TRBJ2-1; V: TRBV5-6; CDR3: CASSLYRAANQFF
J: TRBJ2-7; V: TRBV18; CDR3: CASSQQQGPYEQYF
J: TRBJ1-1; V: TRBV2; CDR3: CASRDSRPTEAFF
J: TRBJ2-6; V: TRBV19; CDR3: CASSLKGATLSGANVLTF
J: TRBJ1-2; V: TRBV5-6; CDR3: CASTDREKGYTF
J: TRBJ2-6; V: TRBV13; CDR3: CASSSKGGAYGANVLTF
J: TRBJ2-1; V: TRBV7-9; CDR3: CASSSTPAGGPYNEQFF
J: TRBJ1-4; V: TRBV7-9; CDR3: CASSLETGKLFF
J: TRBJ2-1; V: TRBV7-9; CDR3: CASSLAGSEGNEQFF
J: TRBJ1-1; V: TRBV6-5; CDR3: CASSKLAGGAEAFF
J: TRBJ2-2; V: TRBV7-2; CDR3: CASSPLLAGGTGELFF